The 21 T cell receptor beta chains presented below share a single source sample, sequenced in a study of Graves' ophthalmopathy and Graves' hyperthyroidism (dated by TCRdb to between 2017 and 2018). The reads were generated on an Illumina HiSeq 2000. For repertoire sequencing, the TCR beta CDR3 regions were amplified from RNA transcripts. The first round was an RT-PCR using HTBI primers with the Qiagen OneStep RT-PCR kit, and this first round was followed by a second-round multiplex PCR, then size selection and purification. The public reads were reanalyzed by TCRdb: fastp trimming at Q25, MiXCR alignment, in-frame beta chains only. Rows merge per CDR3 protein into single entries with the most common DNA and genes. Here the sample has 620,000 or so distinct CDR3 sequences; about 20% occur a single time. Approximately 6.5% of the sample lies in the top ten. Specimen: peripheral blood. These receptors were collected from a woman younger than 35 with stable Graves' hyperthyroidism. Some clones in this sample may be carry-over from other donors' samples. Donor details come from another sample of the same person, matched by shared clones.

This clonotype was detected only a few times. This sequence joins TRBV20-1 and TRBJ2-1; TRBD2 matches at 8 bases. CDR1 DFQATT and CDR2 SNEGSKA come from the germline V gene (reference sequence). Trimming removed 4 bases from V and 0 bases from J; junction bases left unmatched: 8. The length of the CDR3 is 16 residues. CDR3 sequence: CSATPRRGGSYNEQFF. The DNA of the CDR3 is TGCAGTGCTACCCCCCGCCGGGGGGGCTCCTACAATGAGCAGTTCTTC.

At least ten counts were recorded for this clonotype. The chain has TRBV4-2 and TRBJ2-7; 12 nucleotides match TRBD2. The CDR3 sequence is 17 residues long. Germline CDR1 reads LGHNA; CDR2 reads YNFKEQ. Losses at the gene ends were 0 bases for V and 2 bases for J; bases not matched to a gene: 5. The CDR3 is CASSQETSGSGPYEQYF. In DNA, the CDR3 is TGTGCCAGCAGCCAAGAGACTAGCGGGAGTGGGCCCTACGAGCAGTACTTC.

The CDR3 nucleotides are TGTGCCAGCAGTTACGTGGGGTATCAGCCCCAGCATTTT. It codes for CASSYVGYQPQHF. This chain joins TRBV6-2 or TRBV6-3 and TRBJ1-5; D is undetermined. Looked up from germline, CDR1 is MNHEY and CDR2 is SVGEGT. The CDR3 has 13 residues. Trimming removed 2 bases from V and 5 bases from J, with 7 bases in between.

This clonotype was seen many times. The chain links TRBV28 to TRBJ2-2; 7 bases line up with TRBD2. Per the germline V gene, CDR1 is MDHEN and CDR2 is SYDVKM. J was trimmed by 4 bases and V by 4 bases; bases with no gene match: 9. The CDR3 is 16 amino acids. The CDR3 is CASSSPGGRVTGELFF. CDR3 bases: TGTGCCAGCAGTTCACCGGGAGGTAGAGTCACCGGGGAGCTGTTTTTT.

Only a few counts were recorded for this clonotype. At one boundary the junction diverges from the germline segment, which might be a read error. The chain is built from TRBV29-1 and TRBJ2-5; TRBD1 aligns across 9 bases. The CDR3 sequence is 13 residues long. CDR1 and CDR2 from the germline V gene are SQVTM and ANQGSEA. In DNA form, the CDR3 reads TGCAGCGTGGACAGGGGAAAGCTAGAGACCAAGTACTTC. Amino acids: CSVDRGKLETKYF.

This clonotype appeared many times. The rearrangement uses TRBV25-1 and TRBJ1-5; 8 bases agree with TRBD1. Losses at the gene ends were 3 bases for V and 2 bases for J; bases not matched to a gene: 3. The CDR3 spans 15 residues. Germline V gene data show CDR1 as MGHDK and CDR2 as SYGVNS. The CDR3, as DNA: TGTGCCAGCAGTGAGACAGGGGCCGGCAATCAGCCCCAGCATTTT. Translation: CASSETGAGNQPQHF.

This clonotype was observed many times. The chain is built from TRBV2 and TRBJ1-2, with 9 bases lining up with TRBD1. Germline trimming cut 5 bases from V and 8 bases from J; bases unmatched to any gene: 15. CDR1 is SNHLY, CDR2 FYNNEI, per germline. The CDR3 spans 16 residues. This CDR3 reads CASSRTPGTGTYGYTF. DNA for the CDR3: TGTGCCAGCAGTCGCACCCCCGGGACAGGGACATACGGCTACACCTTC.

This chain links TRBV6-6 with TRBJ2-2; 13 bases fit TRBD2. The V gene end was trimmed by 7 bases and the J gene end by 0 bases; junction bases not matched to a gene: 11. The CDR3 is 19 residues long. Per germline, CDR1 MNHNY and CDR2 SVGAGI (reference sequence). The CDR3 sequence is CASITTPGTSGANTGELFF. Written as DNA, the CDR3 is TGTGCCAGCATTACAACCCCCGGGACTAGCGGGGCGAACACCGGGGAGCTGTTTTTT.

Comment on this clonotype: A much larger clone lies a single base off, so this may be a read error. The V gene is TRBV30, the J gene TRBJ2-7, with 7 bases matching TRBD1. This CDR3 has 13 amino acids. CDR1 and CDR2 (germline): GTSNPN, SVGIG (reference sequence). The V segment lost 4 bases and the J segment 3 bases; nucleotides outside the gene matches: 6. As DNA, the CDR3 is TGTGCCTGGAACCGGGACAGTCTCTACGAGCAGTACTTC. It encodes CAWNRDSLYEQYF.

This clonotype was observed a handful of times. This rearrangement joins TRBV11-2 to TRBJ2-7; unclear D gene. The CDR3 consists of 16 residues. Germline CDR1 SGHAT, CDR2 FQNNGV. With 4 bases removed from V and 2 bases from J, the gap between germline ends came to 18 bases. The chain's CDR3 is CASSSLVLRLTYEQYF. As DNA, the CDR3 is TGTGCCAGCAGCTCCTTGGTATTACGGCTTACCTACGAGCAGTACTTC.

The gene calls are TRBV12-3 or TRBV12-4 and TRBJ1-2; tentative D call: TRBD1 (6 bases). This CDR3 comprises 15 residues. V dropped 8 bases and J dropped 2 bases, with 18 bases sitting between them. The CDR3 region has the DNA TGTGCCAGCGTGGCGGGACACCTTTTCAACTATGGCTACACCTTC. This encodes CASVAGHLFNYGYTF.

The chain links TRBV6-1 to TRBJ1-5; 7 bases line up with TRBD1. Trimming cost V 6 bases and J 3 bases; bases outside gene matches: 8. This CDR3 region has 15 residues. From germline, CDR1 is MNHNS and CDR2 SASEGT. The CDR3 is CASRDRQGYNQPQHF. The CDR3 nucleotides are TGTGCCAGCAGGGATAGACAGGGTTACAATCAGCCCCAGCATTTT.

A few counts support this clonotype. The V gene is TRBV10-1, the J gene TRBJ1-1; D is perhaps TRBD1 (5 bases). V lost 2 bases, J lost 5 bases, and 9 bases lay in between. Germline assignment: CDR1 WNHNN and CDR2 SYGVQD (reference sequence). This CDR3 has 13 residues. The CDR3 coding sequence is TGCGCCAGCAGTGAGCCGGGGGAGACTGAAGCTTTCTTT. Translation: CASSEPGETEAFF.

CDR3 nucleotides: TGTGCCAGCAGTTTACCGGACAGGGGGCAGGATGGCTACACCTTC. Translated, it gives CASSLPDRGQDGYTF. This rearrangement joins TRBV28 to TRBJ1-2, with 11 bases lining up with TRBD1. This CDR3 is built from 15 residues. CDR1 is MDHEN, CDR2 SYDVKM, per germline. The V segment lost 2 bases and the J segment 6 bases; nucleotides outside the gene matches: 5.

The chain recombines TRBV12-3 or TRBV12-4 with TRBJ1-6; D perhaps matches TRBD1 (6 bases). This CDR3 contains 14 residues. V dropped 3 bases and J dropped 7 bases, with 10 bases sitting between them. DNA of the CDR3: TGTGCCAGCAGTTTTTTGGGGGGCAATTCACCCCTCCACTTT. It specifies CASSFLGGNSPLHF.

This clonotype appeared many times. The V call is TRBV9, the J call TRBJ2-5; TRBD1 might be the D (5 bases). The V end lost 0 bases, the J end lost 5 bases, and 14 bases lay between the germline ends. The CDR3 is 15 residues long. Germline CDR1 is SGDLS and CDR2 is YYNGEE. The CDR3 region is CASSVDIGAQETQYF. CDR3 DNA sequence: TGTGCCAGCAGCGTAGATATAGGGGCTCAGGAGACCCAGTACTTC.

The chain couples TRBV19 to TRBJ2-5; no clear D gene. Trimming removed 5 bases from V and 7 bases from J, with 8 bases in between. Germline V gives CDR1 LNHDA, CDR2 SQIVND (reference sequence). The CDR3 loop spans 11 amino acids. CDR3 loop: CASSAGPTQYF. The CDR3 DNA is TGTGCCAGTAGTGCTGGTCCGACCCAGTACTTC.

This clonotype was counted at least ten times. The chain joins TRBV12-3 or TRBV12-4 to TRBJ2-3; a weak D match, TRBD2 (5 bases). Trimming cost V 7 bases and J 2 bases, with 10 bases left between them. This CDR3 is built from 13 residues. CDR3 residues: CASIRTFTDTQYF. The CDR3 coding sequence is TGTGCCAGCATTAGGACTTTCACAGATACGCAGTATTTT.

This clonotype was counted many times. The chain combines TRBV30 with TRBJ1-1; tentatively, D is TRBD1 (5 bases). Germline V gives CDR1 GTSNPN, CDR2 SVGIG (reference sequence). CDR3 length: 14 residues. V was shortened by 3 bases and J by 6 bases, with 17 bases between the two germline ends. The DNA of the CDR3 is TGTGCCTGGAGCGTAGGGGAGTTCGACTCTGAAGCTTTCTTT. Translation gives CAWSVGEFDSEAFF.

This clonotype was seen repeatedly, ten times or more. V and J are TRBV12-5 and TRBJ2-5, with D perhaps TRBD1 (6 bases). The CDR3 spans 16 residues. Trimming took 2 bases from V and 0 from J, leaving 13 bases between them. CDR1 is LGHNT and CDR2 is FRNRAP in the germline V gene. This CDR3 is CASGLSPTGYQETQYF. CDR3 nucleotide sequence: TGTGCTAGTGGTTTGTCCCCTACAGGGTACCAAGAGACCCAGTACTTC.

This clonotype was detected only a few times. The genes are TRBV12-5 and TRBJ1-1, with 7 bases fitting TRBD1. From germline, CDR1 is LGHNT and CDR2 FRNRAP. This CDR3 comprises 13 residues. J was trimmed by 8 bases and V by 5 bases; bases with no gene match: 8. The CDR3 loop reads CASGLGTASEAFF. The CDR3 nucleotides read TGTGCTAGTGGTCTAGGGACAGCCTCGGAAGCTTTCTTT.